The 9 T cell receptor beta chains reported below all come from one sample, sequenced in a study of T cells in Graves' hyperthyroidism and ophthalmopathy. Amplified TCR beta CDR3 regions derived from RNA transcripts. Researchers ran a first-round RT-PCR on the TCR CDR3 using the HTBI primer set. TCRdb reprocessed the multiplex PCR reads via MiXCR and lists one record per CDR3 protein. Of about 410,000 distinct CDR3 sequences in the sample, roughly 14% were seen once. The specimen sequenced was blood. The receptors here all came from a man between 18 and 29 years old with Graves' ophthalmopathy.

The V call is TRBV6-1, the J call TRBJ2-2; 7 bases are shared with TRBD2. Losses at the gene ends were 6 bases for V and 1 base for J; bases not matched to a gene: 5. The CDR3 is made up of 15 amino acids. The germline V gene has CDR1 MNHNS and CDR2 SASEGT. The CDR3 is CASSPPSGNTGELFF. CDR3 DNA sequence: TGTGCCAGCAGCCCCCCTAGCGGGAACACCGGGGAGCTGTTTTTT.

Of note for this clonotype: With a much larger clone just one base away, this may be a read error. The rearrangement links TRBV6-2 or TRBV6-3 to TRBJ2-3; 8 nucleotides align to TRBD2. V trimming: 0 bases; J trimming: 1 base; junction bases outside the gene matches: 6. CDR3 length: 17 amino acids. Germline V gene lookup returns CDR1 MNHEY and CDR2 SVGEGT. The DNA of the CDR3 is TGTGCCAGCAGTTACTCGAGTTTAGCGGGACGCACAGATACGCAGTATTTT. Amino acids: CASSYSSLAGRTDTQYF.

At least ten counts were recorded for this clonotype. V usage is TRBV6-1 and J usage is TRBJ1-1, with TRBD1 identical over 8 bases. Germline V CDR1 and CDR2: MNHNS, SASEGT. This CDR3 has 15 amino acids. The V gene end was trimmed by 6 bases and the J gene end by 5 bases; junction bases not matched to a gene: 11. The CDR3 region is CASRPYRGLLTEAFF. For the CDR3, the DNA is TGTGCCAGCAGGCCATACAGGGGGTTGTTGACTGAAGCTTTCTTT.

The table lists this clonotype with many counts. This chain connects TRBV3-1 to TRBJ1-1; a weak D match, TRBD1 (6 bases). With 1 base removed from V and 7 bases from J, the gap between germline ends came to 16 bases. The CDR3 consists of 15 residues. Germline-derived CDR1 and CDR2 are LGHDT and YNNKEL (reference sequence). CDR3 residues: CASSQGDTLGGEAFF. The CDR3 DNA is TGTGCCAGCAGCCAAGGGGACACCCTAGGAGGTGAAGCTTTCTTT.

CDR3 sequence: CASSHTREGEQFF. CDR3 DNA sequence: TGCGCCAGCAGCCACACAAGAGAGGGTGAGCAGTTCTTC. The V call is TRBV4-1, the J call TRBJ2-1, with D possibly matching TRBD2 (5 bases). The CDR3 extends over 13 amino acids. The germline V and J ends were trimmed by 3 bases and 9 bases, with 12 bases remaining between them. CDR1 and CDR2 (germline): MGHRA, YSYEKL.

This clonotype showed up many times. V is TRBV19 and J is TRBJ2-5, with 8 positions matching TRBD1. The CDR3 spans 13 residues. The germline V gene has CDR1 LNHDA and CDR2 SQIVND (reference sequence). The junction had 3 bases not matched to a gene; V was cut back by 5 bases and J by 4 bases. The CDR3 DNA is TGTGCCAGTAGTGTCGGGACAGGAGAGACCCAGTACTTC. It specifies CASSVGTGETQYF.

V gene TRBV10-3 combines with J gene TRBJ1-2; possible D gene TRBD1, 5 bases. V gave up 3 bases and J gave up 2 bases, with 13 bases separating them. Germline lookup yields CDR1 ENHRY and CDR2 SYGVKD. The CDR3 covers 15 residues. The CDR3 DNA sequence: TGTGCCATCAGTGAAGGTCCGGGACTAAACTATGGCTACACCTTC. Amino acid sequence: CAISEGPGLNYGYTF.

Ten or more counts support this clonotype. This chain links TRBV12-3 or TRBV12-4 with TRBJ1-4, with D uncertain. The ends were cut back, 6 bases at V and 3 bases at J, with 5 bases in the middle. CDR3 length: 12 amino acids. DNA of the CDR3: TGTGCCAGCAGATTCTCTAATGAAAAACTGTTTTTT. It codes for CASRFSNEKLFF.

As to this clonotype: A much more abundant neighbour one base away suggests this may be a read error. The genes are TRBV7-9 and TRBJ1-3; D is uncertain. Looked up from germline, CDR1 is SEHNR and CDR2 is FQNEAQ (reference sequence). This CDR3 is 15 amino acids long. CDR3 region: CASGLVVGAGNTIYF. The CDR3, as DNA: TGTGCCAGCGGCTTAGTCGTCGGTGCTGGAAACACCATATATTTT.